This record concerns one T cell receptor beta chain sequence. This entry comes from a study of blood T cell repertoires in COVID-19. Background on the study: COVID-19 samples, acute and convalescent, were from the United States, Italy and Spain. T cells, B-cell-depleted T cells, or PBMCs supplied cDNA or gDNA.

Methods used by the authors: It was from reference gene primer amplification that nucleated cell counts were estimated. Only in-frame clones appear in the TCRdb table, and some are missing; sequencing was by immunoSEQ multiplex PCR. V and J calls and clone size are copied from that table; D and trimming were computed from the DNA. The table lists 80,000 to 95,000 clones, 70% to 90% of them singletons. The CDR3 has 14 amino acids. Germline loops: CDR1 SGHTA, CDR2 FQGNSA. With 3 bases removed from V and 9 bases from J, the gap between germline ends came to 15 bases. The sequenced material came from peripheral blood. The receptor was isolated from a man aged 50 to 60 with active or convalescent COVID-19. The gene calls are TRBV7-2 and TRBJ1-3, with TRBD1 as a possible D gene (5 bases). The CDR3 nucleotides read TGTGCCAGCAGCTTTGAGCAGGGTCGTGGCACCATATATTTT. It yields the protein CASSFEQGRGTIYF.